The clone carrying this T cell receptor beta chain was counted once. The source of the sample is a study of cytotoxic CD8 clonotypes in ibrutinib-treated CLL. At the level of the study: The cohort had around 10 relapsed/refractory and around 14 treatment-naive patients, 17 IGHV unmutated.

V shed 7 bases and J shed 1 base, with 10 bases lying between them. Germline CDR1 is MDHEN and CDR2 is SYDVKM. The CDR3 has 13 residues. Sequenced by immunoSEQ multiplex PCR; TCRdb stores in-frame clones only, minus some. The sample shows over 110,000 clones, roughly 90% of them seen only once. Sequencing used PBMCs, obtained after 12 months of ibrutinib treatment. This TCR was sampled from a human donor with chronic lymphocytic leukemia. This chain connects TRBV28 to TRBJ1-1; D remains unclear. For the CDR3, the DNA is TGTGCCAGCACCCCGGACCGGAACACTGAAGCTTTCTTT. Protein: CASTPDRNTEAFF.